The 21 T cell receptor beta chains given below trace back to one sample, sequenced in a study of T cell changes during pregnancy in multiple sclerosis. This table comes from immunoSEQ multiplex PCR, and its TCRdb copy is limited to in-frame clones, with some not included. The sample shows approximately 58,000 clones, 92% of them seen only once. Sample: peripheral blood, taken in the second trimester of pregnancy. All receptors come from a female donor with multiple sclerosis, enrolled in a pregnancy study.

The chain couples TRBV11-2 to TRBJ1-1; 7 nucleotides match TRBD1. The germline CDR1 and CDR2 sequences are SGHAT and FQNNGV. The CDR3 length is 15 residues. The V gene end was trimmed by 4 bases and the J gene end by 1 base; junction bases not matched to a gene: 6. The CDR3 DNA sequence: TGTGCCAGCAGCTCCCCCCGGGACAGGAACACTGAAGCTTTCTTT. It encodes CASSSPRDRNTEAFF.

This chain connects TRBV11-3 to TRBJ2-2; TRBD2 matches 9 bases. Trimming at V came to 5 bases and at J to 8 bases, leaving 6 bases not matched to a gene. Germline V lookup: CDR1 SGHNT, CDR2 YENEEA. The CDR3 contains 14 residues. DNA of the CDR3: TGTGCCAGCAGCCCGGGACTAGCTTCGGGGGAGCTGTTTTTT. It specifies CASSPGLASGELFF.

The rearrangement joins TRBV28 to TRBJ2-1; 15 bases fit TRBD2. This CDR3 is built from 18 residues. CDR1 is MDHEN and CDR2 is SYDVKM in the germline V gene. Trimming removed 6 bases from V and 0 bases from J; junction bases left unmatched: 6. CDR3 nucleotides: TGTGCCAGCAGCCTAGGACTAGCGGGAGGGCCCTCCTACAATGAGCAGTTCTTC. It yields the protein CASSLGLAGGPSYNEQFF.

The J gene is TRBJ2-3, the V gene TRBV5-6, with 11 nucleotides matching TRBD2. Trimming removed 3 bases from V and 5 bases from J; junction bases left unmatched: 2. The CDR3 consists of 14 residues. In germline, CDR1 is SGHDT, CDR2 YYEEEE. The CDR3 bases are TGTGCCAGCAGCTATGGACTAGCGGGAGATACGCAGTATTTT. It specifies CASSYGLAGDTQYF.

The chain combines TRBV6-5 with TRBJ1-5, with D possibly matching TRBD1 (6 bases). The V end lost 2 bases, the J end lost 5 bases, and 13 bases lay between the germline ends. CDR1 is MNHEY and CDR2 is SVGAGI in the germline V gene. The CDR3 runs 15 residues. The CDR3 is CASSYPLTGDQPQHF. The CDR3 region has the DNA TGTGCCAGCAGTTACCCACTGACAGGAGATCAGCCCCAGCATTTT.

The chain has TRBV7-8 and TRBJ2-2, with a tentative D call TRBD1 (6 bases). V shed 6 bases and J shed 2 bases, with 16 bases lying between them. The CDR3 totals 16 residues. From germline, CDR1 is SGHVS and CDR2 FQNEAQ. CDR3 bases: TGTGCCAGCAGAAATGCCAGGGGCGCCAACACCGGGGAGCTGTTTTTT. It codes for CASRNARGANTGELFF.

This rearrangement joins TRBV5-1 to TRBJ2-3, with D maybe TRBD2 (6 bases). Deletions cut 0 bases from V and 6 bases from J, with 11 bases between. The CDR3 covers 14 residues. The V gene's germline CDR1 is SGHRS and CDR2 YFSETQ. The CDR3 here is CASSLGRGMDTQYF. The CDR3 region has the DNA TGCGCCAGCAGCTTGGGGCGGGGTATGGATACGCAGTATTTT. The whole variable domain, filled in from reference TRBV5-1 and TRBJ2-3, reads KAGVTQTPRYLIKTRGQQVTLSCSPISGHRSVSWYQQTPGQGLQFLFEYFSETQRNKGNFPGRFSGRQFSNSRSEMNVSTLELGDSALYLCASSLGRGMDTQYFGPGTRLTVL.

Of note for this clone: An end of the junction differs from the germline gene, which may be a read error. This chain joins TRBV18 and TRBJ1-5, with a tentative D call TRBD1 (6 bases). The V gene's germline CDR1 is KGHSH and CDR2 LQKENI. The CDR3 totals 14 residues. The DNA for the CDR3 is TGTGCCAGCTCCCCACAGGGAGCGGATCAGCCCCAGCATTTT. Amino acid sequence: CASSPQGADQPQHF.

This chain links TRBV7-2 with TRBJ2-3; 12 nucleotides agree with TRBD2. Germline CDR1 is SGHTA and CDR2 is FQGNSA. There are 18 residues in the CDR3. The V gene end was trimmed by 5 bases and the J gene end by 0 bases; junction bases not matched to a gene: 9. This CDR3 is CASSLGASGRASTDTQYF. In DNA form, the CDR3 reads TGTGCCAGCAGCCTAGGGGCTAGCGGGAGGGCTAGCACAGATACGCAGTATTTT.

The chain combines TRBV2 with TRBJ2-1; 8 bases fit TRBD2. V was pared by 9 bases and J by 2 bases, with 18 bases of the junction left unmatched. The CDR3 is made up of 18 amino acids. The V gene's germline CDR1 is SNHLY and CDR2 FYNNEI. The CDR3 region has the DNA TGTGCCAGTGGAACCGGGACTAGTGTTAATGGCCCCTACAATGAGCAGTTCTTC. This encodes CASGTGTSVNGPYNEQFF. The entire variable domain, with the rest obtained from reference TRBV2 and TRBJ2-1, is as follows: EPEVTQTPSHQVTQMGQEVILRCVPISNHLYFYWYRQILGQKVEFLVSFYNNEISEKSEIFDDQFSVERPDGSNFTLKIRSTKLEDSAMYFCASGTGTSVNGPYNEQFFGPGTRLTVL.

The chain recombines TRBV7-9 with TRBJ2-5; D not resolved. The length of the CDR3 is 15 residues. From germline, CDR1 is SEHNR and CDR2 FQNEAQ (reference sequence). Trimming cost V 4 bases and J 5 bases, with 17 bases left between them. The CDR3 here is CASSSTTTTRETQYF. The CDR3 bases are TGTGCCAGCAGCTCAACGACAACAACAAGGGAGACCCAGTACTTC. The variable domain in full, with the rest retrieved from reference TRBV7-9 and TRBJ2-5, is DTGVSQNPRHKITKRGQNVTFRCDPISEHNRLYWYRQTLGQGPEFLTYFQNEAQLEKSRLLSDRFSAERPKGSFSTLEIQRTEQGDSAMYLCASSSTTTTRETQYFGPGTRLLVL.

The chain uses TRBV19 and TRBJ2-2; 7 nucleotides line up with TRBD1. Germline CDR1 reads LNHDA; CDR2 reads SQIVND (reference sequence). Losses at the gene ends were 5 bases for V and 3 bases for J; bases not matched to a gene: 3. The CDR3 is 14 residues long. In DNA, the CDR3 is TGTGCCAGTAGTGACAGGGTTGACACCGGGGAGCTGTTTTTT. Translation: CASSDRVDTGELFF. Drawing the rest from reference TRBV19 and TRBJ2-2, the complete variable domain is DGGITQSPKYLFRKEGQNVTLSCEQNLNHDAMYWYRQDPGQGLRLIYYSQIVNDFQKGDIAEGYSVSREKKESFPLTVTSAQKNPTAFYLCASSDRVDTGELFFGEGSRLTVL.

The gene calls are TRBV30 and TRBJ2-3, with D tentatively TRBD2 (6 bases). CDR3 size: 13 residues. CDR1 and CDR2 (germline): GTSNPN, SVGIG (reference sequence). Trimming left V 1 base short and J 6 bases short, with 11 bases between. In DNA form, the CDR3 reads TGTGCCTGGAGTGGCACTAGCTCCGATACGCAGTATTTT. Its translation: CAWSGTSSDTQYF. Variable domain in full (rest from reference TRBV30 and TRBJ2-3): SQTIHQWPATLVQPVGSPLSLECTVEGTSNPNLYWYRQAAGRGLQLLFYSVGIGQISSEVPQNLSASRPQDRQFILSSKKLLLSDSGFYLCAWSGTSSDTQYFGPGTRLTVL.

CDR3 protein: CSVDEGAGSPLHF. The CDR3 DNA follows: TGCAGCGTTGACGAGGGAGCTGGTTCACCCCTCCACTTT. This chain joins TRBV29-1 and TRBJ1-6, with D hard to call. Trimming removed 3 bases at V and 9 bases at J, with 12 bases between. Germline V gene data show CDR1 as SQVTM and CDR2 as ANQGSEA. This CDR3 is 13 amino acids long.

The CDR3 DNA follows: TGCGCCAGCAGCTCTACAGGGGTTAACACTGAAGCTTTCTTT. Translated, it gives CASSSTGVNTEAFF. The V gene is TRBV5-1, the J gene TRBJ1-1, with 7 bases that match TRBD1. V shed 3 bases and J 2 bases; nucleotides not matched to a gene: 4. The CDR3 extends over 14 amino acids. Germline assignment: CDR1 SGHRS and CDR2 YFSETQ. Together with reference TRBV5-1 and TRBJ1-1, the CDR3 gives the full variable domain: KAGVTQTPRYLIKTRGQQVTLSCSPISGHRSVSWYQQTPGQGLQFLFEYFSETQRNKGNFPGRFSGRQFSNSRSEMNVSTLELGDSALYLCASSSTGVNTEAFFGQGTRLTVV.

This clone was observed a few times. The chain uses TRBV6-1 and TRBJ2-1, with 16 bases matching TRBD2. Trimming removed 8 bases from V and 8 bases from J; junction bases left unmatched: 6. This CDR3 region has 15 residues. Germline V lookup: CDR1 MNHNS, CDR2 SASEGT. Here the CDR3 reads CASQGLAGGRDEQFF. CDR3 coding DNA: TGTGCCAGCCAGGGACTAGCGGGAGGGCGCGATGAGCAGTTCTTC.

The chain's CDR3 is CASRGRGEETQYF. The DNA for the CDR3 is TGCGCCAGCAGGGGCCGTGGTGAGGAGACCCAGTACTTC. The J gene is TRBJ2-5, the V gene TRBV10-2, with D unclear. The CDR3 totals 13 residues. Germline loops: CDR1 WSHSY, CDR2 SAAADI. Trimming removed 6 bases from V and 5 bases from J, with 13 bases in between.

This rearrangement joins TRBV4-1 to TRBJ2-7; TRBD1 aligns across 7 bases. V lost 4 bases, J lost 0 bases, and 9 bases stayed unmatched. Germline V gene sequence: CDR1 MGHRA, CDR2 YSYEKL. This CDR3 region has 16 residues. As DNA, the CDR3 is TGCGCCAGCAGCCGGGATACCGGGACAGCCTCCTACGAGCAGTACTTC. It yields the protein CASSRDTGTASYEQYF.

The chain combines TRBV6-5 with TRBJ2-5; 10 nucleotides match TRBD1. Losses at the gene ends were 5 bases for V and 3 bases for J; bases not matched to a gene: 6. The CDR3 spans 15 residues. The germline V gene encodes CDR1 MNHEY and CDR2 SVGAGI. CDR3 coding DNA: TGTGCCAGCAGTCCGACCGGGACAGGGGAAGAGACCCAGTACTTC. Translating it yields CASSPTGTGEETQYF.

The chain carries TRBV4-1 and TRBJ2-7; weak D call: TRBD2 (5 bases). Germline V gene data show CDR1 as MGHRA and CDR2 as YSYEKL. The CDR3 is made up of 13 amino acids. Trimming cost V 4 bases and J 4 bases, with 11 bases left between them. CDR3 nucleotide sequence: TGCGCCAGCAGCCCGCGGGTGGGATACGAGCAGTACTTC. Its translation: CASSPRVGYEQYF.

The chain is built from TRBV28 and TRBJ2-5, with a weak D call TRBD1 (5 bases). Germline CDR1 reads MDHEN; CDR2 reads SYDVKM. The CDR3 consists of 15 residues. With 2 bases removed from V and 4 bases from J, the gap between germline ends came to 14 bases. CDR3 DNA: TGTGCCAGCAGTTTACCGAGATATAGGGGAGAGACCCAGTACTTC. It translates to CASSLPRYRGETQYF.